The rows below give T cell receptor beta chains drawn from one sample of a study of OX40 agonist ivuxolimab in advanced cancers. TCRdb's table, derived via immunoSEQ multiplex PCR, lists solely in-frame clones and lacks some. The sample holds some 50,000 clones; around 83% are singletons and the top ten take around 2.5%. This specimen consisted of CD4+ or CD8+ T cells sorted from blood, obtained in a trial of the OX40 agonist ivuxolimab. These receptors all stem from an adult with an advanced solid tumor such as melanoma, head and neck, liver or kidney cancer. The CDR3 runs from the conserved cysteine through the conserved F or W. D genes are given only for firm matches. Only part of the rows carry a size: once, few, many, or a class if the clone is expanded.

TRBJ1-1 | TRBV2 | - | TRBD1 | TGTGCCAGCAGTGGACAGGGGCGGGGGACTGAAGCTTTCTTT | CASSGQGRGTEAFF
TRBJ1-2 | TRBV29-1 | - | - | TGCAGCGTTGACGGGGATAACTATGGCTACACCTTC | CSVDGDNYGYTF
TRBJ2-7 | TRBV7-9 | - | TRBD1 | TGTGCCAGCACCCGGACAGGGACTCCCTACGAGCAGTACTTC | CASTRTGTPYEQYF
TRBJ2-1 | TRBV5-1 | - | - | TGCGCCAGCAGCTTGAATTCTCTTGCCAATGAGCAGTTCTTC | CASSLNSLANEQFF
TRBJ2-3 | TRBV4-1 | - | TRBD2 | TGCGCCAGCAGCCATCTCCCGGGACTAGCGGGGGGAGCCTTTAGCACAGATACGCAGTATTTT | CASSHLPGLAGGAFSTDTQYF
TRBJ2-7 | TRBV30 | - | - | TGTGCCTGCCGGACGGAGGGGACCTACGAGCAGTACTTC | CACRTEGTYEQYF
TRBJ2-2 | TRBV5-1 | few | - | TGCGCCAGCAGCTTGGATGGGGCTGACACCGGGGAGCTGTTTTTT | CASSLDGADTGELFF
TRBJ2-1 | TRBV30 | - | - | TGTACCGGCCGGGCTCTCCCAGAAAATGAGCAGTTCTTC | CTGRALPENEQFF
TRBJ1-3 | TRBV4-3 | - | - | TGCGCCAGCAGCCAAGCCTCTCTCCCTCCTGGAAACACCATATATTTT | CASSQASLPPGNTIYF
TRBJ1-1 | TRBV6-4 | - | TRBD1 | TGTGCCAGCAGCACACAGGGGGGTACTGAAGCTTTCTTT | CASSTQGGTEAFF
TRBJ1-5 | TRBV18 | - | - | TGTGCCAGCTCACCAGTTAAGGGGGAGGTAGATAGCAATCAGCCCCAGCATTTT | CASSPVKGEVDSNQPQHF
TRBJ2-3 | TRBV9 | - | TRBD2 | TGTGCCAGCAGCGTGGACCTAGCGGGGATCACAGATACGCAGTATTTT | CASSVDLAGITDTQYF
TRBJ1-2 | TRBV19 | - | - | TGTGCCAGTAGTATACCCGGGGATCACTATGGCTACACCTTC | CASSIPGDHYGYTF
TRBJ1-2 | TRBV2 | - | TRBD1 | TGTGCCAGCAGTGATTTGAGGACAGGGTCTTATGGCTACACCTTC | CASSDLRTGSYGYTF
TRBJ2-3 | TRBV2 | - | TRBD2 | TGTGCCAGCAGAAGGGCGGGAGGAGGGTCAGATACGCAGTATTTT | CASRRAGGGSDTQYF
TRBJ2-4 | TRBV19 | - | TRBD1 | TGTGCCAGTAATACAGGGGTATTAGGTGACATTCAGTACTTC | CASNTGVLGDIQYF
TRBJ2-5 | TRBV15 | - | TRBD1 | TGTGCCACCAGCAGAGGCCCGACAGGGGGAGGGCAAGAGACCCAGTACTTC | CATSRGPTGGGQETQYF
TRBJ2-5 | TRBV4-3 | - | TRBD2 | TGCGCCAGCAGCCAAGGGGGCGGGGGGGCGTACGAGACCCAGTACTTC | CASSQGGGGAYETQYF
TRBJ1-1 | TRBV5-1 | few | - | TGCGCCAGCAGCTTGGTCATGGGTGAAGCTTTCTTT | CASSLVMGEAFF
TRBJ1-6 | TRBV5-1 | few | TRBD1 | TGCGCCAGCAGCTCCGGGACAGGCCTAAAACCCCTCCACTTT | CASSSGTGLKPLHF
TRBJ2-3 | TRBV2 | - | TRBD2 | TGTGCCAGCAGGACACTAGCGGGAGGGCCAGATACGCAGTATTTT | CASRTLAGGPDTQYF
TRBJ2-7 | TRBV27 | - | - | TGTGCCAGCAGTTTAGAGCCAGGGAACGCCTACGAGCAGTACTTC | CASSLEPGNAYEQYF
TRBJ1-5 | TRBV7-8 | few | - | TGTGCCAGCAGCTTATTCCCACAGGGAGTCAATCAGCCCCAGCATTTT | CASSLFPQGVNQPQHF
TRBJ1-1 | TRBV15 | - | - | TGTGCCACCAGCAGAGAAGTTACTGGAAACACTGAAGCTTTCTTT | CATSREVTGNTEAFF
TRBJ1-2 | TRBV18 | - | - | TGTGCCAGCTCGTCCCTACAGGGTTTGGACTATGGCTACACCTTC | CASSSLQGLDYGYTF
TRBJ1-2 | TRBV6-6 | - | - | TGTGCCAGCAGAGGGAGGGAGGGGTACTATGGCTACACCTTC | CASRGREGYYGYTF
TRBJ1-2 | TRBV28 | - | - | TGTGCCAGCAGTTCGAACAACTATGGCTACACCTTC | CASSSNNYGYTF
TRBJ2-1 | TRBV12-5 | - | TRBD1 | TGTGCTAGTGGTTTCGGACAGGGGAATGAGCAGTTCTTC | CASGFGQGNEQFF
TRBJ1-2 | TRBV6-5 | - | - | TGTGCCAGCAGCCTCAGCCTCAGGGGCAACTATGGCTACACCTTC | CASSLSLRGNYGYTF
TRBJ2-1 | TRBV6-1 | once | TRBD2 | TGTGCCAGCAGTGATAGTCTAGCGGGAACCTACAATGAGCAGTTCTTC | CASSDSLAGTYNEQFF
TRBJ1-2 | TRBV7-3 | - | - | TGTGCCAGCAGCGCTGAGTGGGGAGGCGGCTACACCTTC | CASSAEWGGGYTF
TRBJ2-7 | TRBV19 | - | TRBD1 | TGTGCCAGTAGTACCCGACAGGGGGTATCCTACGAGCAGTACTTC | CASSTRQGVSYEQYF
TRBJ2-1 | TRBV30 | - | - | TGTGCCTGGAGTCCCCGCGGTACCTACAATGAGCAGTTCTTC | CAWSPRGTYNEQFF
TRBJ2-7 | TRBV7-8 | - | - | TGTGCCACAGGAGTCCCCTACGAGCAGTACTTC | CATGVPYEQYF
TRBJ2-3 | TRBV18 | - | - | TGTGCCAGCTCGCCCCTTAGCCTAGGTAGCGGCACAGATACGCAGTATTTT | CASSPLSLGSGTDTQYF
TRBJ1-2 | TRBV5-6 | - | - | TGTGCCAGCAGCTTGGCGCTTAGTGGCTACACCTTC | CASSLALSGYTF
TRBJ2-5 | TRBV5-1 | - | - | TGCGCCAGCAGTCCCGGGGCCCGGGACTCACAAGAGACCCAGTACTTC | CASSPGARDSQETQYF
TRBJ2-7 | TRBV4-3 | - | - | TGCGCCAGCAGCCAAGAGATGACCTCTCGGAACGAGCAGTACTTC | CASSQEMTSRNEQYF
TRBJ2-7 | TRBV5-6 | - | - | TGTGCCAGCAGCTTGTCCCGGGACCTCCGCTACGAGCAGTACTTC | CASSLSRDLRYEQYF
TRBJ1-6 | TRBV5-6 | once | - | TGTGCCAGCAGCTTGGACCGGTCGGTGGGTTCACCCCTCCACTTT | CASSLDRSVGSPLHF
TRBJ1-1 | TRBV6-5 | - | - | TGTGCCAGCAGTTACTCCGGGGTATCGGGCACTGAAGCTTTCTTT | CASSYSGVSGTEAFF
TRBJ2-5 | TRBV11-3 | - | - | TGTGCCAGCAGCTTAGGTTCGGGTGCTGGAGAGACCCAGTACTTC | CASSLGSGAGETQYF
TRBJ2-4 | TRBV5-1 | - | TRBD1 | TGCGCCAGCAGTTCCAACCCGGGACAGGGGCGAGAAAACATTCAGTACTTC | CASSSNPGQGRENIQYF
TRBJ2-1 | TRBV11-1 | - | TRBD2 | TGTGCCAGCAGCGCGGCCGGGACTAGCGGGGACAATGAGCAGTTCTTC | CASSAAGTSGDNEQFF
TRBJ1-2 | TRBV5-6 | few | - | TGTGCCAGCAGCTTGTTTGGGACGCTCGGCTACACCTTC | CASSLFGTLGYTF
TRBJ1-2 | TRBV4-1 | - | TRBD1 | TGCGCCAGCAGCCAAAATCCGACAGGGGGCGGGGATGGCTACACCTTC | CASSQNPTGGGDGYTF
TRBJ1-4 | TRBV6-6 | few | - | TGTGCCAGCAGCCGTGGTCGAGAAAAACTGTTTTTT | CASSRGREKLFF
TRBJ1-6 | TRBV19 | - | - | TGTGCCAGTAGTGTACAGACAAGCTCCTATAATTCACCCCTCCACTTT | CASSVQTSSYNSPLHF
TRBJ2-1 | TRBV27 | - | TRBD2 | TGTGCCAGCAGTTTCTGGGGACTAGCGGGAGGAGTCTACAATGAGCAGTTCTTC | CASSFWGLAGGVYNEQFF
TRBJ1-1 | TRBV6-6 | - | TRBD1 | TGTGCCAGCAGCCATATGCAGGGGGCAACTGAAGCTTTCTTT | CASSHMQGATEAFF
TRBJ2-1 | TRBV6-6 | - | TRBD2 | TGTGCCAGCAGTTACGCGGGGGGAGTTTACAATGAGCAGTTCTTC | CASSYAGGVYNEQFF
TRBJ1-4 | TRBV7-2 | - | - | TGTGCCAGCAGCTTAGCAGGGGCCCACACTAATGAAAAACTGTTTTTT | CASSLAGAHTNEKLFF
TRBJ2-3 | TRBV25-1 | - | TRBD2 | TGTGCCAGCAGTGAGGAGGTCGGCGGGGGTGCGGATACGCAGTATTTT | CASSEEVGGGADTQYF
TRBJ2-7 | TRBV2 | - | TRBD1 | TGTGCCAGCAGCGCGGACAGGGGGTCCTCCTACGAGCAGTACTTC | CASSADRGSSYEQYF